This T cell receptor beta chain was sequenced in a study of blood T cell repertoires in COVID-19. Background on the study: Some COVID-19 samples were acute and others convalescent; all came from the United States, Italy and Spain. From T cells, B-cell-depleted T cells, or PBMCs came the material, which was cDNA or gDNA.

In the original processing: Reference gene primer amplification in the assay estimated nucleated cell counts. The data were produced by immunoSEQ multiplex PCR, yet TCRdb's version contains in-frame clones alone and is incomplete. For V, J and clone size, that table is used; D and trimming come from the DNA. This sample yields 100,000 or so clones, of which 80% to 85% are seen a single time; 37% belongs to the top ten. Per the germline V gene, CDR1 is MDHEN and CDR2 is SYDVKM. V lost 7 bases to trimming and J lost 2 bases, with 15 bases between them. The CDR3 runs 15 residues. This clone was seen a handful of times.

This clonotype was sampled from a man at least 80 years old with acute or convalescent COVID-19. The rearrangement uses TRBV28 and TRBJ1-5; D not certain. The specimen sequenced was peripheral blood. The CDR3 coding sequence is TGTGCCAGCACGAAAGGAGGGATGGGCAATCAGCCCCAGCATTTT. Translated: CASTKGGMGNQPQHF. Drawing the rest from reference TRBV28 and TRBJ1-5, the complete variable domain is DVKVTQSSRYLVKRTGEKVFLECVQDMDHENMFWYRQDPGLGLRLIYFSYDVKMKEKGDIPEGYSVSREKKERFSLILESASTNQTSMYLCASTKGGMGNQPQHFGDGTRLSIL.